This TCR beta chain was observed in a study of shared clonotypes between healthy human individuals. Study results and caveats: A reduction in generation probabilities was seen for non-shared clonotypes relative to those shared by all four donors. Clonotype sharing across several donors was observed for around 4.8% of naive CD4 clonotypes.

The CDR3 totals 15 residues. The germline V and J ends were trimmed by 1 base and 2 bases, with 11 bases remaining between them. Germline lookup yields CDR1 SGHRS and CDR2 YFSETQ. About this clone itself: Its antigen is currently unknown.

Measured with immunoSEQ multiplex PCR; TCRdb has only the in-frame clones, and not every one. The sample shows hundreds of thousands of clones, approximately 79% of them seen only once. Specimen: memory CD4+ T cells sorted from blood. Subset specified: CD45RA-negative fraction. The chain is built from TRBV5-1 and TRBJ2-3; D not resolved. This sequence was found in a woman aged 30 to 39 in good health. The CDR3 region is CASSLPLVDTDTQYF. CDR3 coding DNA: TGCGCCAGCAGCTTGCCCCTAGTGGACACAGATACGCAGTATTTT.